Each of the 24 T cell receptor beta chains below was sequenced from the same sample in a study of vaccination and CD4 T cells after COVID-19. The sample's treatment: roughly nine-day PBMC culture with coronavirus spike peptide pools or control peptides (ViraFEST assay). Scientists ran DNA taken from cultured CD4+ T cells through the Oncomine TCR Beta short-read assay for sequencing. TCRdb reprocessed the PCR reads with MiXCR, giving one entry per CDR3 protein. The data show roughly 9,400 distinct CDR3 sequences, 61% seen once. No antigen is known for these receptors. The sequenced material came from CD4+ T cells from blood, cultured in vitro. These TCRs come from a human donor who had recovered from COVID-19.

The table lists this clonotype with a count of one. This sequence joins TRBV7-3 and TRBJ2-3; D unclear. The germline V and J ends were trimmed by 0 bases and 5 bases, with 6 bases remaining between them. The CDR3 covers 13 residues. CDR1 is SGHTA, CDR2 FQGTGA, per germline. The CDR3 DNA sequence: TGTGCCAGCAGCTTAACCCCAAGAGATACGCAGTATTTT. This gives the protein CASSLTPRDTQYF.

This clonotype occurred a few times. V and J are TRBV20-1 and TRBJ1-1; 9 bases map to TRBD1. Per the germline V gene, CDR1 is DFQATT and CDR2 is SNEGSKA (reference sequence). The CDR3 covers 13 residues. V shed 6 bases, J shed 5 bases, and the junction held 7 bases outside the gene matches. The CDR3 DNA is TGCAGTGCGCCTGGGGACAGGGTGACTGAAGCTTTCTTT. It translates to CSAPGDRVTEAFF.

The chain links TRBV11-3 to TRBJ2-1, with 9 positions matching TRBD2. The CDR3 length is 19 residues. Germline V gene lookup returns CDR1 SGHNT and CDR2 YENEEA. Trimming removed 1 base from V and 0 bases from J; junction bases left unmatched: 10. CDR3 in DNA: TGTGCCAGCAGCTTAGGGCCTGGGCGGGAGGGGAGCTCCTACAATGAGCAGTTCTTC. It codes for CASSLGPGREGSSYNEQFF. Full variable domain (missing parts from reference TRBV11-3 and TRBJ2-1): EAGVVQSPRYKIIEKKQPVAFWCNPISGHNTLYWYLQNLGQGPELLIRYENEEAVDDSQLPKDRFSAERLKGVDSTLKIQPAELGDSAVYLCASSLGPGREGSSYNEQFFGPGTRLTVL.

The chain couples TRBV19 to TRBJ2-7; 8 bases match TRBD1. Trimming removed 3 bases from V and 2 bases from J; junction bases left unmatched: 6. Germline V gene data show CDR1 as LNHDA and CDR2 as SQIVND (reference sequence). The CDR3 totals 15 residues. Here the CDR3 reads CASSIQDRVAYEQYF. In DNA, the CDR3 is TGTGCCAGTAGTATCCAGGACAGGGTTGCCTACGAGCAGTACTTC. Variable domain in full (rest from reference TRBV19 and TRBJ2-7): DGGITQSPKYLFRKEGQNVTLSCEQNLNHDAMYWYRQDPGQGLRLIYYSQIVNDFQKGDIAEGYSVSREKKESFPLTVTSAQKNPTAFYLCASSIQDRVAYEQYFGPGTRLTVT.

This sequence joins TRBV6-2 or TRBV6-3 and TRBJ2-7; 7 bases are a match to TRBD2. The J segment lost 3 bases and the V segment lost 4 bases, leaving 6 bases of the junction unmatched. CDR1 MNHEY and CDR2 SVGEGT come from the germline V gene. The CDR3 covers 14 residues. CDR3 residues: CASSSPSGGYEQYF. The CDR3 coding sequence is TGTGCCAGCAGTTCCCCCTCGGGGGGCTACGAGCAGTACTTC.

The chain joins TRBV7-3 to TRBJ2-1; 7 positions match TRBD2. CDR1 and CDR2 from the germline V gene are SGHTA and FQGTGA. J was trimmed by 5 bases and V by 0 bases; bases with no gene match: 1. CDR3 size: 14 residues. The CDR3: CASSLTGTNNEQFF. In DNA, the CDR3 is TGTGCCAGCAGCTTAACGGGGACTAACAATGAGCAGTTCTTC.

This clonotype was observed a few times. The chain employs TRBV20-1 and TRBJ2-3; no firm D call. V shed 1 base and J shed 8 bases, with 7 bases lying between them. This CDR3 is 11 amino acids long. Germline CDR1 and CDR2: DFQATT and SNEGSKA (reference sequence). Here the CDR3 reads CSARGGVTQYF. As DNA, the CDR3 is TGCAGTGCTAGAGGGGGTGTTACGCAGTATTTT.

The V call is TRBV19, the J call TRBJ1-2; a weak D match, TRBD1 (5 bases). Germline CDR1 LNHDA, CDR2 SQIVND (reference sequence). The CDR3 has 13 amino acids. Trimming shortened V by 1 base and J by 6 bases, and 9 bases separated the two germline ends. The CDR3 is CASSIVRGDGYTF. The CDR3 DNA sequence: TGTGCCAGTAGTATAGTACGAGGGGATGGCTACACCTTC.

This clonotype appeared a few times. V is TRBV20-1 and J is TRBJ1-5, with 8 positions matching TRBD1. CDR1 and CDR2 from the germline V gene are DFQATT and SNEGSKA (reference sequence). V lost 0 bases and J lost 2; bases outside the gene matches: 0. The CDR3 spans 14 residues. Written as DNA, the CDR3 is TGCAGTGCTAGAGAGGGACAGGGCAATCAGCCCCAGCATTTT. Protein product: CSAREGQGNQPQHF.

This clonotype was seen more than once but under ten times. The chain uses TRBV20-1 and TRBJ1-6, with no clear D. Germline assignment: CDR1 DFQATT and CDR2 SNEGSKA (reference sequence). The V end was cut by 6 bases, the J end by 0 bases, with 9 bases between. The CDR3 has 14 amino acids. CDR3 loop: CSALVVSYNSPLHF. The DNA for the CDR3 is TGCAGTGCGCTAGTAGTCTCCTATAATTCACCCCTCCACTTT.

This clonotype occurred a few times. The chain recombines TRBV19 with TRBJ1-5; 9 bases line up with TRBD1. The ends lost 4 bases at V and 0 bases at J; junction bases unmatched: 16. Germline CDR1 and CDR2: LNHDA and SQIVND (reference sequence). The CDR3 loop spans 20 amino acids. CDR3 sequence reads: CASSTLRPGQGRYSNQPQHF. The CDR3, as DNA: TGTGCCAGTAGTACCCTACGTCCGGGACAGGGCCGTTATAGCAATCAGCCCCAGCATTTT.

V usage is TRBV19 and J usage is TRBJ2-1; no reliable D call. V lost 5 bases to trimming and J lost 10 bases, with 12 bases between them. The CDR3 is 12 amino acids. Germline V gene lookup returns CDR1 LNHDA and CDR2 SQIVND (reference sequence). CDR3 amino acids: CASSSKQAEQFF. CDR3 sequence (DNA): TGTGCCAGTAGTTCAAAGCAAGCGGAGCAGTTCTTC.

In this sample, this clonotype turned up a few times. The J gene is TRBJ2-1, the V gene TRBV19, with a possible D match to TRBD1 (5 bases). CDR1 and CDR2 (germline): LNHDA, SQIVND (reference sequence). V was trimmed by 4 bases and J by 2 bases, leaving 9 bases between them. The CDR3 has 14 residues. The CDR3 coding sequence is TGTGCCAGTAGTAACGGCAGGGCCTACAATGAGCAGTTCTTC. Protein product: CASSNGRAYNEQFF.

The rearrangement links TRBV6-1 to TRBJ1-2; D call uncertain. Germline CDR1 reads MNHNS; CDR2 reads SASEGT. This CDR3 is 13 amino acids long. Trimming removed 5 bases from V and 0 bases from J, with 7 bases in between. CDR3 DNA sequence: TGTGCCAGCAGTCGCGCGGCTAACTATGGCTACACCTTC. Protein sequence: CASSRAANYGYTF.

This clonotype was seen once. This chain connects TRBV2 to TRBJ2-7; 8 bases map to TRBD1. Germline CDR1 reads SNHLY; CDR2 reads FYNNEI. V shed 6 bases, J shed 0 bases, and the junction held 10 bases outside the gene matches. The CDR3 loop spans 16 amino acids. Here the CDR3 reads CASRIVRQGSSYEQYF. The CDR3 region has the DNA TGTGCCAGCAGAATAGTAAGACAGGGGAGCTCCTACGAGCAGTACTTC.

The V gene is TRBV6-1, the J gene TRBJ2-7; no firm D call. Trimming removed 1 base from V and 4 bases from J, with 14 bases in between. CDR1 and CDR2 (germline): MNHNS, SASEGT. This CDR3 spans 15 amino acids. CDR3 bases: TGTGCCAGCAGTGAAGGACAACCCGAAACTTACGAGCAGTACTTC. Translating gives CASSEGQPETYEQYF.

The rearrangement joins TRBV20-1 to TRBJ1-5; D gene uncertain. Deletions cut 1 base from V and 3 bases from J, with 7 bases between. The CDR3 is 13 amino acids. CDR1 and CDR2 (germline): DFQATT, SNEGSKA (reference sequence). CDR3 protein: CSARGGVNQPQHF. CDR3 DNA sequence: TGCAGTGCTAGAGGGGGAGTCAATCAGCCCCAGCATTTT.

This chain uses TRBV12-3 or TRBV12-4 with TRBJ2-1; either TRBD1 or TRBD2 may fit D (5 bases each). V was cut by 4 bases and J by 5 bases, with 15 bases left in between. The CDR3 loop spans 15 amino acids. Here the CDR3 reads CASSSRDGPHNEQFF. DNA of the CDR3: TGTGCCAGCAGTTCACGGGACGGCCCCCACAATGAGCAGTTCTTC.

This clonotype was found a few times. The J gene is TRBJ1-2, the V gene TRBV7-9; D remains ambiguous. Trimming pared 1 base from V and 7 bases from J, leaving 16 bases between. The CDR3 has 15 amino acids. The germline gives CDR1 SEHNR, CDR2 FQNEAQ (reference sequence). The CDR3 region has the DNA TGTGCCAGCAGCTTAGGAGCGATACCGACGGCTGGCTACACCTTC. Its translation: CASSLGAIPTAGYTF.

This clonotype has just a few counts. The V call is TRBV7-3, the J call TRBJ2-3; 8 positions agree with TRBD2. V was pared by 5 bases and J by 6 bases, with 7 bases of the junction left unmatched. CDR3 length: 14 amino acids. Germline V gives CDR1 SGHTA, CDR2 FQGTGA. The CDR3 nucleotides are TGTGCCAGCAGCCCAAGCGGGAGAGGGGATACGCAGTATTTT. This sequence encodes CASSPSGRGDTQYF.

This clonotype was counted a few times. This chain joins TRBV20-1 and TRBJ1-1, with D possibly being TRBD1 (6 bases). The germline V gene encodes CDR1 DFQATT and CDR2 SNEGSKA (reference sequence). The CDR3 is 13 residues long. The V end lost 6 bases, the J end lost 2 bases, and 13 bases lay between the germline ends. The CDR3 sequence: CSASGQYNTEAFF. The CDR3 DNA sequence: TGCAGTGCCTCTGGACAGTATAACACTGAAGCTTTCTTT.

The CDR3 region has the DNA TGCAGTGCTAGAGACACTCTCCAGCCCTACGAGCAGTACTTC. Translated, it gives CSARDTLQPYEQYF. This chain uses TRBV20-1 with TRBJ2-7; D gene ambiguous. Between the trimmed V and J ends, which lost 0 bases and 2 bases, there was a span of 11 bases. Germline V gene sequence: CDR1 DFQATT, CDR2 SNEGSKA (reference sequence). The length of the CDR3 is 14 residues.

This sequence joins TRBV10-3 and TRBJ2-5, with a tentative D call TRBD1 (5 bases). This CDR3 spans 13 amino acids. V lost 6 bases and J lost 5, with 13 bases in between. Germline V lookup: CDR1 ENHRY, CDR2 SYGVKD. The CDR3 bases are TGTGCCATCAGGGCTACAGGTTCCGAGACCCAGTACTTC. Translation gives CAIRATGSETQYF.

The rearrangement uses TRBV28 and TRBJ1-1; D ambiguous. Germline V lookup: CDR1 MDHEN, CDR2 SYDVKM. V was clipped by 5 bases and J by 4 bases, with 14 bases between them. The CDR3 consists of 14 residues. CDR3 region: CASSIRFRSTEAFF. For the CDR3, the DNA is TGTGCCAGCAGTATCAGGTTCAGGAGCACTGAAGCTTTCTTT. The full variable domain, completed using reference TRBV28 and TRBJ1-1, is DVKVTQSSRYLVKRTGEKVFLECVQDMDHENMFWYRQDPGLGLRLIYFSYDVKMKEKGDIPEGYSVSREKKERFSLILESASTNQTSMYLCASSIRFRSTEAFFGQGTRLTVV.